These T cell receptor beta chains were read from a single sample in a study of shared clonotypes between healthy human individuals. The assay was immunoSEQ multiplex PCR, and TCRdb's table has in-frame clones only and misses some. The sample holds some 2 million clones, approximately 94% seen once. The specimen was naive CD8+ T cells sorted from blood. These receptors were collected from a man aged 18 to 29 in good health. CDR3s include the opening cysteine and the closing phenylalanine or tryptophan. The order of the fields is CDR3 protein, CDR3 DNA, J gene, D gene, V gene. The D gene is left open where the match is weak.

CDR3: CASSSSEGVDTQYF
DNA: TGTGCCAGCAGCTCCAGTGAAGGGGTGGATACGCAGTATTTT
J: TRBJ2-3
D: NA
V: TRBV7-8

CDR3: CASSPRAAGVIGHGETQYF
DNA: TGTGCCAGCAGTCCGCGAGCAGCGGGAGTAATCGGACACGGGGAGACCCAGTACTTC
J: TRBJ2-5
D: TRBD2
V: TRBV27

CDR3: CASSLEGLDYGYTF
DNA: TGTGCCAGCAGCTTAGAGGGATTAGACTATGGCTACACCTTC
J: TRBJ1-2
D: NA
V: TRBV11-2

CDR3: CAWSLGGGQETQYF
DNA: TGTGCCTGGAGTCTCGGGGGGGGCCAAGAGACCCAGTACTTC
J: TRBJ2-5
D: TRBD2
V: TRBV30

CDR3: CASSRDRRAYANTGELFF
DNA: TGTGCCAGCAGCCGGGATAGGAGAGCGTATGCGAACACCGGGGAGCTGTTTTTT
J: TRBJ2-2
D: NA
V: TRBV27

CDR3: CASSLALGGTEAFF
DNA: TGTGCCAGCAGCTTAGCTCTTGGGGGTACTGAAGCTTTCTTT
J: TRBJ1-1
D: NA
V: TRBV7-6

CDR3: CASSLLGDRIHQPQHF
DNA: TGTGCCAGCAGTTTATTGGGGGACAGAATTCATCAGCCCCAGCATTTT
J: TRBJ1-5
D: TRBD1
V: TRBV28

CDR3: CASSLLGRIFGYTF
DNA: TGTGCCAGCAGCTTACTAGGGCGGATTTTCGGCTACACCTTC
J: TRBJ1-2
D: NA
V: TRBV7-8

CDR3: CASDPGTEGYGYTF
DNA: TGTGCCAGCGACCCCGGGACAGAGGGCTATGGCTACACCTTC
J: TRBJ1-2
D: TRBD1
V: TRBV6-1

CDR3: CASSLSLVGTGELFF
DNA: TGTGCCAGCAGTTTGTCGCTGGTTGGGACCGGGGAGCTGTTTTTT
J: TRBJ2-2
D: NA
V: TRBV27

CDR3: CASSLVGGGELFF
DNA: TGTGCCAGCAGCTTAGTCGGGGGCGGGGAGCTGTTTTTT
J: TRBJ2-2
D: NA
V: TRBV11-2